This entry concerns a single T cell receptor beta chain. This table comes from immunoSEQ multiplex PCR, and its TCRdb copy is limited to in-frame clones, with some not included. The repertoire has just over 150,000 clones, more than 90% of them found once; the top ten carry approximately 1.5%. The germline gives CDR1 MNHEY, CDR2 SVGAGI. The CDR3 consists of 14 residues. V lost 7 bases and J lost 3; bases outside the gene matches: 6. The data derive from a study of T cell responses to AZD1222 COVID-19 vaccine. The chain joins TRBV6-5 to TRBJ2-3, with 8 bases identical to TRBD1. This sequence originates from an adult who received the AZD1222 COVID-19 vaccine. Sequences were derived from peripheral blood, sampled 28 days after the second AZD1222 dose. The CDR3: CASTQGARTDTQYF. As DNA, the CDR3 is TGTGCCAGCACGCAGGGGGCGAGAACAGATACGCAGTATTTT.